The present T cell receptor beta chain was sequenced within a study of control samples from healthy donors and cancer patients. TCRdb's table, derived via immunoSEQ multiplex PCR, lists solely in-frame clones and lacks some. This sample has around 140,000 clones; more than 80% occur once, and the top ten carry around 7.3%. The CDR3 is 14 amino acids. Germline V gene sequence: CDR1 MRHNA, CDR2 SNTAGT. Trimming cost V 4 bases and J 2 bases, with 8 bases left between them. The receptor was isolated from a man younger than 35 in good health. The V gene is TRBV6-4, the J gene TRBJ2-2; D is possibly TRBD2 (5 bases). The source material was blood. The CDR3 loop is CASSAGFNTGELFF. The CDR3 DNA sequence: TGTGCCAGCAGTGCGGGGTTTAACACCGGGGAGCTGTTTTTT.